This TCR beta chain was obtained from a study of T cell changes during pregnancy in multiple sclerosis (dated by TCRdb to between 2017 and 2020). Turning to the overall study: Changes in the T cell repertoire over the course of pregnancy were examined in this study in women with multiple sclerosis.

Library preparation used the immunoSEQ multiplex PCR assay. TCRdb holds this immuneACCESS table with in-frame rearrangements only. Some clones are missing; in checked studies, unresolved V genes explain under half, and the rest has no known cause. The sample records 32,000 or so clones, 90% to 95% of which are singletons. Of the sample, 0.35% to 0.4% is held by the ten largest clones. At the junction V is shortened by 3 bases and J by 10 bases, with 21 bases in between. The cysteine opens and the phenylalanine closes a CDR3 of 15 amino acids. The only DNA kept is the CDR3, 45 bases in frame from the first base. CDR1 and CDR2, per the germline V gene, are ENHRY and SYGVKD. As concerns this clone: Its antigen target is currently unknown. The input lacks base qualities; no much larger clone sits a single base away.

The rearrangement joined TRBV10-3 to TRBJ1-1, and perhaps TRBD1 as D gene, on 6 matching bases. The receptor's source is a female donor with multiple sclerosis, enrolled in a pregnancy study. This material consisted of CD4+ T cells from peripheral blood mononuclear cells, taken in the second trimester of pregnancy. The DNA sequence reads TGTGCCATCAGTGATTTGGGAAAGACAGGTTCGGCAGCTTTCTTT. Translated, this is CAISDLGKTGSAAFF.